This TCR beta chain was captured in a study of blood T cell repertoires in COVID-19. Study information: In each case, the material was cDNA or gDNA derived from T cells, B-cell-depleted T cells, or PBMCs.

Methods used by the authors: Counts of nucleated cells, estimated from reference gene primer amplification, were obtained. Profiled with immunoSEQ multiplex PCR; TCRdb holds only in-frame clones, not every one. V, J and clone size were drawn from that table, and D and trimming were deduced from the DNA. The sample lists around 160,000 clones; roughly 88% were seen once. This CDR3 has 12 residues. Germline V CDR1 and CDR2: SGHDN, FVKESK. Trimming left V 6 bases short and J 5 bases short, with 10 bases between. Across 24 US areas, participants ranged in age from about 18 to 100 years. The sample consisted of PBMCs or T cells enriched from blood (not recorded which). V usage is TRBV14 and J usage is TRBJ2-5; D call uncertain. The receptor was derived from a woman in her thirties with acute COVID-19. CDR3 loop: CASSLSRETQYF. As DNA, the CDR3 is TGTGCCAGCAGTCTTAGCCGGGAGACCCAGTACTTC.